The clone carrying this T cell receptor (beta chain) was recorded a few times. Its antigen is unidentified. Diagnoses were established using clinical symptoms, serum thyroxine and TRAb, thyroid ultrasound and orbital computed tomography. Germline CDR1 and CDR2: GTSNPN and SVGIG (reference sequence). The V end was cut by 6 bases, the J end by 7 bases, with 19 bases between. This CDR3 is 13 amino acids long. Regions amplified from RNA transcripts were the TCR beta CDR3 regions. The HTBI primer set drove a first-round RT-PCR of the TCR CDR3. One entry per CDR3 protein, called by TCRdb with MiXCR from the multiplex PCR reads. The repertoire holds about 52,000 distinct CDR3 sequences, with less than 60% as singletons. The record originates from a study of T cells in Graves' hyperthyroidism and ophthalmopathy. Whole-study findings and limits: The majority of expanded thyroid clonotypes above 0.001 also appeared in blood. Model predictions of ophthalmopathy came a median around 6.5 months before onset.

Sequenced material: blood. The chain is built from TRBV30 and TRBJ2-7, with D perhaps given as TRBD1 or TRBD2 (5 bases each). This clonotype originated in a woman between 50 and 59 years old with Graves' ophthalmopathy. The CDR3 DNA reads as TGTGCCTGCCTTAGGGGCGGGTCCCAGGAGCAGTACTTC. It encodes CACLRGGSQEQYF.